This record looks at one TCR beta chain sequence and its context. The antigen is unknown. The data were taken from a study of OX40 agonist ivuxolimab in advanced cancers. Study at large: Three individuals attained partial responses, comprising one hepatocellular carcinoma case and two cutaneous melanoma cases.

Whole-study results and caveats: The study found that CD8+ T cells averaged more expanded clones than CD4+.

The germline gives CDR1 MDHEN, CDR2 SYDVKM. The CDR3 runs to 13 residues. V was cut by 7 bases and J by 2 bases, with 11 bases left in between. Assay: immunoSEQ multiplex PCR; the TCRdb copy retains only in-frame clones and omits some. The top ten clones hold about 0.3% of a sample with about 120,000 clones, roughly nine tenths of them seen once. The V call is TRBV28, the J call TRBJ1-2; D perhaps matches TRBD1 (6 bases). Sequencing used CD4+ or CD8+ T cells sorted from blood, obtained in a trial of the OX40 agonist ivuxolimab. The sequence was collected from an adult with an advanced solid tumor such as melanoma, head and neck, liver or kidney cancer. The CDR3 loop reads CASKEGGNYGYTF. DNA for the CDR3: TGTGCCAGCAAAGAGGGGGGCAACTATGGCTACACCTTC.